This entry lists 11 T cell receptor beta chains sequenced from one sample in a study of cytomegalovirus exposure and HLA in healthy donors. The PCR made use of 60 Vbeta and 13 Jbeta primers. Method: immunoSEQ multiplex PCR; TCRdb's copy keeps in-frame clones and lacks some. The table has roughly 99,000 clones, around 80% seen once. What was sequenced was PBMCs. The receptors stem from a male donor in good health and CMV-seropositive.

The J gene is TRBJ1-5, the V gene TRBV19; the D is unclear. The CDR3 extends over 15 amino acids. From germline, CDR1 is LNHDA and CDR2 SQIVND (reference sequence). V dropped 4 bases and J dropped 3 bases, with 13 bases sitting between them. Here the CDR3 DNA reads TGTGCCAGTAGTAACACCCCGGGAAACAATCAGCCCCAGCATTTT. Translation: CASSNTPGNNQPQHF.

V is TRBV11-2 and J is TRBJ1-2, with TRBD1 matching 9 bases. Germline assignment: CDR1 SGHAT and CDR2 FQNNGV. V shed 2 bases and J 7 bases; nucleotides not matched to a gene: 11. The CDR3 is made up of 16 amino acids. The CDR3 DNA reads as TGTGCCAGCAGCTTACTACAGGGGGCAGAAGTGGGTGGCTACACCTTC. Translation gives CASSLLQGAEVGGYTF.

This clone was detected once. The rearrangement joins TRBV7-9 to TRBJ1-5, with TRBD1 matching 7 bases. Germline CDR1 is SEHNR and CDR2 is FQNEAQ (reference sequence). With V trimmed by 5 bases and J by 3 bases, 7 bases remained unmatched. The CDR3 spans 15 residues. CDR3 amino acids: CASSLGQVDNQPQHF. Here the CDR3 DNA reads TGTGCCAGCAGCCTCGGACAGGTTGACAATCAGCCCCAGCATTTT. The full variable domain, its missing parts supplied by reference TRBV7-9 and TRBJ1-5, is DTGVSQNPRHKITKRGQNVTFRCDPISEHNRLYWYRQTLGQGPEFLTYFQNEAQLEKSRLLSDRFSAERPKGSFSTLEIQRTEQGDSAMYLCASSLGQVDNQPQHFGDGTRLSIL.

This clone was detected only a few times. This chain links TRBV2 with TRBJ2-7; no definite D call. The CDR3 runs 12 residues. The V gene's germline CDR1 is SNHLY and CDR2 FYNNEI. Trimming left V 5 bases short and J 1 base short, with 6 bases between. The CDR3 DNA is TGTGCCAGCAGTTTACAGTCCTACGAGCAGTACTTC. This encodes CASSLQSYEQYF.

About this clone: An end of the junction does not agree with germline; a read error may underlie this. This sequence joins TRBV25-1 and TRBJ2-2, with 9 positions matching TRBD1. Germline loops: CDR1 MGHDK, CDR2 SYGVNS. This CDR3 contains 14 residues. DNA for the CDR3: TGTGCCAGCAGAGAATACAGGGGGCCCGGGGAGCTGTTTTTT. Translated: CASREYRGPGELFF.

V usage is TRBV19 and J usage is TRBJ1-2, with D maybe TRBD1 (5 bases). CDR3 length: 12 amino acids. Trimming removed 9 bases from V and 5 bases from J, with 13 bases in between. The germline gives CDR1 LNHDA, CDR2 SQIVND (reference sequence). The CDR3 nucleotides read TGTGCCAGCACGCCGGGGGGGTATGGCTACACCTTC. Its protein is CASTPGGYGYTF.

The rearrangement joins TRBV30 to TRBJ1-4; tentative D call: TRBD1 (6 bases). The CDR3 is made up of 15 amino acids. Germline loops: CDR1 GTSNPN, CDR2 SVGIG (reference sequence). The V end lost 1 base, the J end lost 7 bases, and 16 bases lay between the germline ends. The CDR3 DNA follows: TGTGCCTGGAGTGGGTTGGGACAACCTACTGAAAAACTGTTTTTT. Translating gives CAWSGLGQPTEKLFF.

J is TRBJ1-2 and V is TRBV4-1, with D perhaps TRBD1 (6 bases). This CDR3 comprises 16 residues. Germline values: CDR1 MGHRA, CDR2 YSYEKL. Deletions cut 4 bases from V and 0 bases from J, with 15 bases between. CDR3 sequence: CASSPPGRGANYGYTF. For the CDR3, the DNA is TGCGCCAGCAGCCCCCCCGGCAGGGGCGCTAACTATGGCTACACCTTC.

For the CDR3, the DNA is TGTGCCAGCAGCCGGGCAGAGACCCAGTACTTC. This gives the protein CASSRAETQYF. The V and J genes are TRBV4-2 and TRBJ2-5; D remains ambiguous. The V end was cut by 4 bases, the J end by 4 bases, with 4 bases between. Germline-derived CDR1 and CDR2 are LGHNA and YNFKEQ. CDR3 size: 11 residues.

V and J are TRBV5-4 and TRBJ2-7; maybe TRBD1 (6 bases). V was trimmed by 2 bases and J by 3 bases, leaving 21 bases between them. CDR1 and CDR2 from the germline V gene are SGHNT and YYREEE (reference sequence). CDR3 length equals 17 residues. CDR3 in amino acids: CASSFRVGQGRVYEQYF. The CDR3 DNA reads TGTGCCAGCAGCTTCCGGGTCGGGCAGGGGAGAGTCTACGAGCAGTACTTC.

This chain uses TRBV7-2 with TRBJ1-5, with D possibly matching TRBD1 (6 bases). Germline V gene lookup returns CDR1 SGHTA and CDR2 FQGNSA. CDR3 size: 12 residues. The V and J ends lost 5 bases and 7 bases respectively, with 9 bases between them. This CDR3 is CASSPRGQPQHF. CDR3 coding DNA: TGTGCCAGCAGCCCCAGGGGACAGCCCCAGCATTTT. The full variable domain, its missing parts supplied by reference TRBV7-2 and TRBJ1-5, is GAGVSQSPSNKVTEKGKDVELRCDPISGHTALYWYRQSLGQGLEFLIYFQGNSAPDKSGLPSDRFSAERTGGSVSTLTIQRTQQEDSAVYLCASSPRGQPQHFGDGTRLSIL.